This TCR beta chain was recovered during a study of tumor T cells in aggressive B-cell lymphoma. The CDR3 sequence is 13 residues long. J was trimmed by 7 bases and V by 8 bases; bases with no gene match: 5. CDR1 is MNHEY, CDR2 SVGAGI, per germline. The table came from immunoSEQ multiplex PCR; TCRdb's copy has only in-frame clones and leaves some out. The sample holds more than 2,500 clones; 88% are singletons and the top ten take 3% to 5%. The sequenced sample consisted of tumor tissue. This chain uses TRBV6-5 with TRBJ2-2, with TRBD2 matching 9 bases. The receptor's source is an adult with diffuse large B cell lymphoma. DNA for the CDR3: TGTGCCAGCGGCGGGGGGGCAATCGGGGAGCTGTTTTTT. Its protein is CASGGGAIGELFF.